The rows below give T cell receptor beta chains drawn from one sample of a study of cytomegalovirus exposure and HLA in healthy donors. Using immunoSEQ multiplex PCR, the repertoire was profiled, and TCRdb retains in-frame clones only, with some absent. The repertoire holds 150,000 to 200,000 clones, with 72% as singletons. Sequencing was performed on PBMCs. The receptors derive from a human donor in good health. Both conserved end residues are part of each CDR3. D genes are given only for firm matches. Clone size is shown for a subset of rows, as once, few, many or a class of expanded clone.

TRBJ1-1 | - | TRBV4-1 | TRBD1 | TGCGCCAGCAGCCAAGAGCTTGGGACAGGGAACCCTGAAGCTTTCTTT | CASSQELGTGNPEAFF
TRBJ2-2 | once | TRBV25-1 | - | TGTGCCAGCAGTGAACCCCGGGGAGGGGGTTTAACCGGGGAGCTGTTTTTT | CASSEPRGGGLTGELFF
TRBJ2-1 | - | TRBV19 | TRBD2 | TGTGCCAGTAGTATTGGGCTAGCGGGGGACTACAATGAGCAGTTCTTC | CASSIGLAGDYNEQFF
TRBJ2-5 | - | TRBV19 | TRBD1 | TGTGCCAGTAGTGTCGGGACAGAGGCGGAAGAGACCCAGTACTTC | CASSVGTEAEETQYF
TRBJ2-7 | - | TRBV7-8 | - | TGTGCCAGCAGCTTAGCTAGCGGAGCCTACGAGCAGTACTTC | CASSLASGAYEQYF
TRBJ1-6 | - | TRBV2 | TRBD1 | TGTGCCAGCAGCTCGGACAGGGTTTCACCCCTCCACTTT | CASSSDRVSPLHF
TRBJ1-2 | - | TRBV10-3 | - | TGTGCCATCAGTGATAGATACGGGGAGGGTGGCTACACCTTC | CAISDRYGEGGYTF
TRBJ2-1 | few | TRBV10-3 | TRBD1 | TGTGCCATCAGATCAGGGGGTTCCCACAATGAGCAGTTCTTC | CAIRSGGSHNEQFF
TRBJ2-1 | - | TRBV4-1 | TRBD1 | TGCGCCAGCACACAGGGGGCGTACAATGAGCAGTTCTTC | CASTQGAYNEQFF
TRBJ2-6 | - | TRBV5-4 | TRBD1 | TGTGCCAGCAGCTGGCCGGGACAGGGGGTTTCTGGGGCCAACGTCCTGACTTTC | CASSWPGQGVSGANVLTF
TRBJ1-3 | - | TRBV2 | TRBD1 | TGTGCCAGCAGGGACAGGGCTTCTGGAAACACCATATATTTT | CASRDRASGNTIYF
TRBJ1-6 | - | TRBV14 | - | TGTGCCAGCAGCCAATATCCGGGGTTGGATTCACCCCTCCACTTT | CASSQYPGLDSPLHF
TRBJ2-3 | few | TRBV6-6 | TRBD1 | TGTGCCAGCAGTACGCCCGGGACAGGGGCAGATACGCAGTATTTT | CASSTPGTGADTQYF
TRBJ1-1 | - | TRBV2 | - | TGTGCCAGCTCCCTGACGGACATGAACACTGAAGCTTTCTTT | CASSLTDMNTEAFF
TRBJ2-2 | - | TRBV2 | - | TGTGCCAGCAGGAAAGAGATGAACACCGGGGAGCTGTTTTTT | CASRKEMNTGELFF
TRBJ1-1 | - | TRBV19 | - | TGTGCCAGCAGTCCCGGAACAGGGTCGAACACTGAAGCTTTCTTT | CASSPGTGSNTEAFF
TRBJ1-2 | - | TRBV18 | TRBD1 | TGTGCCAGCTCCGTGGGACAGGGGAGCTATGGCTACACCTTC | CASSVGQGSYGYTF
TRBJ1-6 | - | TRBV6-6 | - | TGTGCCAGCGCCCGGCGGGGGGAGGGTTCACCCCTCCACTTT | CASARRGEGSPLHF
TRBJ2-3 | - | TRBV29-1 | - | TGCAGCGTTGGACAGGAGATCGGTACGCAGTATTTT | CSVGQEIGTQYF
TRBJ2-3 | - | TRBV9 | TRBD2 | TGTGCCAGCAGCGCCACCCAGCGGGGGGGCCTAGATACGCAGTATTTT | CASSATQRGGLDTQYF
TRBJ1-1 | - | TRBV19 | TRBD1 | TGTGCCAGTAGTGGGGGACAGGGTCTGGGTGAAGCTTTCTTT | CASSGGQGLGEAFF
TRBJ1-5 | - | TRBV15 | - | TGTGCCACCAGCAGAGATTCGGGGGATGGTCAGCCCCAGCATTTT | CATSRDSGDGQPQHF
TRBJ1-3 | once | TRBV11-2 | TRBD1 | TGTGCCAGCAGCTTCCACGACAGGGACACCATATATTTT | CASSFHDRDTIYF
TRBJ2-2 | - | TRBV11-1 | TRBD1 | TGTGCCAGCAGATGGGACAGGGACACCGGGGAGCTGTTTTTT | CASRWDRDTGELFF
TRBJ2-3 | few | TRBV6-5 | - | TGTGCCAGCAGGGGGTGGAGGAGCACAGATACGCAGTATTTT | CASRGWRSTDTQYF
TRBJ1-1 | - | TRBV5-6 | TRBD1 | TGTGCCAGCAGCCGACGGGACAGTAGTGACGCTTTCTTT | CASSRRDSSDAFF